Listed here are 5 T cell receptor beta chains from one sample, sequenced in a study of cytomegalovirus exposure and HLA in healthy donors. 60 Vbeta and 13 Jbeta primers were used in PCR. Repertoires were generated with immunoSEQ multiplex PCR, while TCRdb's copy carries only in-frame clones and drops some. The profile shows some 97,000 clones, approximately 80% of them singletons. What was sequenced was PBMCs. Every receptor here comes from a female donor in good health and CMV-seropositive.

The rearrangement uses TRBV6-1 and TRBJ2-1, with TRBD2 matching 7 bases. CDR1 and CDR2 (germline): MNHNS, SASEGT. The CDR3 is 15 amino acids. With 5 bases clipped from V and 7 bases from J, the junction kept 11 bases outside the gene matches. This chain's CDR3 is CASSPGPGGGNEQFF. DNA for the CDR3: TGTGCCAGCAGTCCCGGCCCCGGGGGAGGGAATGAGCAGTTCTTC.

This clone showed up just a few times. This sequence joins TRBV11-2 and TRBJ1-2; 11 bases are shared with TRBD1. CDR1 and CDR2 from the germline V gene are SGHAT and FQNNGV. The CDR3 spans 16 residues. V lost 1 base, J lost 5 bases, and 6 bases stayed unmatched. The CDR3 bases are TGTGCCAGCAGCTTAGTAGGAGGACAGGGGGCATATGGCTACACCTTC. This translates into CASSLVGGQGAYGYTF.

Notes on this clone: One end of the junction fails to match germline, which may point to a read error. The V gene is TRBV7-9, the J gene TRBJ2-6, with D possibly matching TRBD1 (5 bases). CDR1 and CDR2 from the germline V gene are SEHNR and FQNEAQ (reference sequence). The CDR3 runs to 12 residues. The CDR3 region has the DNA TGTTCCAGCTCGGCTGGGGCCAACGGCCTGACTTTC. Amino acid sequence: CSSSAGANGLTF.

In this sample, this clone turned up once. The chain joins TRBV5-4 to TRBJ2-5; 16 bases match TRBD2. Unmatched junction bases numbered 8, after V lost 4 bases and J lost 5 bases. Germline CDR1 SGHNT, CDR2 YYREEE (reference sequence). The length of the CDR3 is 17 residues. The CDR3 is CASSPGTSGGAGETQYF. The CDR3 bases are TGTGCCAGCAGCCCCGGGACTAGCGGGGGGGCCGGGGAGACCCAGTACTTC.

This chain links TRBV19 with TRBJ1-2, with D possibly TRBD1 on 6 matching bases. V gave up 3 bases and J gave up 1 base, with 15 bases separating them. This CDR3 spans 16 amino acids. Looked up from germline, CDR1 is LNHDA and CDR2 is SQIVND (reference sequence). Here the CDR3 reads CASSMETGHFNYGYTF. The CDR3 DNA follows: TGTGCCAGTAGTATGGAGACGGGACACTTTAACTATGGCTACACCTTC.